Following are 30 T cell receptor beta chains from one sample sequenced in a study of OX40 agonist ivuxolimab in advanced cancers. Receptors were amplified or captured by the immunoSEQ multiplex PCR assay. TCRdb took this table from immuneACCESS and kept in-frame rearrangements with V and J called. Such tables lack part of the clones; where checked against another copy, unresolved V genes explain under half of the gap, and the rest is unexplained. This sample is represented by tens of thousands of clones; roughly nine tenths of them were singletons. The ten largest account for around 0.34% of the sample. The sequenced sample was CD4+ or CD8+ T cells sorted from blood, obtained in a trial of the OX40 agonist ivuxolimab. These receptor sequences come from an adult with an advanced solid tumor such as melanoma, head and neck, liver or kidney cancer.

The V call is TRBV6-1, the J call TRBJ2-1; D call uncertain. The germline gives CDR1 MNHNS, CDR2 SASEGT. The CDR3 runs to 12 residues. The V gene lost 8 bases and the J gene lost 6 bases, with 11 bases spanning the gap. The CDR3 here is CASLPDRNEQFF. The CDR3 DNA sequence: TGTGCCAGCTTACCCGACCGCAATGAGCAGTTCTTC.

The chain uses TRBV30 and TRBJ1-1; a possible D gene is TRBD1 (5 bases). CDR1 GTSNPN and CDR2 SVGIG come from the germline V gene (reference sequence). CDR3 length: 13 amino acids. Trimming cost V 8 bases and J 4 bases, with 17 bases left between them. The CDR3 DNA reads TGTGCCGGGACGGGACTTCTGGGCACTGAAGCTTTCTTT. This sequence encodes CAGTGLLGTEAFF.

The chain joins TRBV7-2 to TRBJ1-1, with D perhaps TRBD1 (6 bases). Trimming cost V 5 bases and J 4 bases, with 14 bases left between them. The germline CDR1 and CDR2 sequences are SGHTA and FQGNSA. The CDR3 consists of 14 residues. The CDR3 coding sequence is TGTGCCAGCAGCGAGACAAGGGGGATCACTGAAGCTTTCTTT. Its translation: CASSETRGITEAFF.

This clone was recorded a few times. The chain couples TRBV18 to TRBJ1-2; no clear D. The length of the CDR3 is 13 residues. The ends were cut back, 3 bases at V and 6 bases at J, with 11 bases in the middle. Germline values: CDR1 KGHSH, CDR2 LQKENI. The CDR3 protein is CASSPTTVDGYTF. DNA of the CDR3: TGTGCCAGCTCACCCACCACCGTGGATGGCTACACCTTC.

The rearrangement joins TRBV7-2 to TRBJ2-7, with no clear D. The CDR3 extends over 14 amino acids. Trimming removed 3 bases at V and 5 bases at J, with 14 bases between. Germline V gene data show CDR1 as SGHTA and CDR2 as FQGNSA. CDR3 sequence: CASSFTVEGDEQYF. DNA for the CDR3: TGTGCCAGCAGCTTCACGGTGGAAGGTGACGAGCAGTACTTC.

The J gene is TRBJ2-5, the V gene TRBV27, with 8 bases that match TRBD1. The CDR3 sequence is 15 residues long. The J segment lost 3 bases and the V segment lost 4 bases, leaving 7 bases of the junction unmatched. CDR1 is MNHEY, CDR2 SMNVEV, per germline (reference sequence). CDR3 sequence: CASSSPNRGEETQYF. CDR3 in DNA: TGTGCCAGCAGTTCCCCTAACAGGGGGGAAGAGACCCAGTACTTC.

The CDR3 bases are TGCGCCAGCTCTAGCGGGAGCTCCTACAATGAGCAGTTCTTC. The encoded protein is CASSSGSSYNEQFF. The gene calls are TRBV5-1 and TRBJ2-1; 10 nucleotides align to TRBD2. Unmatched junction bases numbered 1, after V lost 7 bases and J lost 0 bases. The CDR3 contains 14 residues. The germline V gene encodes CDR1 SGHRS and CDR2 YFSETQ.

This chain links TRBV4-3 with TRBJ2-7; maybe TRBD1 (6 bases). This CDR3 region has 14 residues. The V gene lost 2 bases and the J gene lost 6 bases, with 14 bases spanning the gap. Per germline, CDR1 LGHNA and CDR2 YSLEER. The CDR3 spells CASSQTGFSSEQYF. CDR3 sequence (DNA): TGCGCCAGCAGCCAAACAGGGTTCTCGTCCGAGCAGTACTTC.

V usage is TRBV7-2 and J usage is TRBJ2-6; no clear D gene. The CDR3 is made up of 15 amino acids. Germline V gene sequence: CDR1 SGHTA, CDR2 FQGNSA. V gave up 5 bases and J gave up 2 bases, with 10 bases separating them. The CDR3 coding sequence is TGTGCCAGCAGCGAGGCCCCGACTGGGGCCAACGTCCTGACTTTC. Its translation: CASSEAPTGANVLTF. The full variable domain, in which reference TRBV7-2 and TRBJ2-6 provide the parts outside the CDR3, is GAGVSQSPSNKVTEKGKDVELRCDPISGHTALYWYRQSLGQGLEFLIYFQGNSAPDKSGLPSDRFSAERTGGSVSTLTIQRTQQEDSAVYLCASSEAPTGANVLTFGAGSRLTVL.

CDR3 residues: CASFSDMGSSYNEQFF. The CDR3 DNA reads TGTGCCAGCTTTTCCGACATGGGGAGCTCCTACAATGAGCAGTTCTTC. The gene calls are TRBV5-4 and TRBJ2-1, with a weak D call TRBD2 (5 bases). V was shortened by 7 bases and J by 0 bases, with 17 bases between the two germline ends. CDR1 is SGHNT and CDR2 is YYREEE in the germline V gene (reference sequence). The CDR3 has 16 residues. Variable domain in full (rest from reference TRBV5-4 and TRBJ2-1): ETGVTQSPTHLIKTRGQQVTLRCSSQSGHNTVSWYQQALGQGPQFIFQYYREEENGRGNFPPRFSGLQFPNYSSELNVNALELDDSALYLCASFSDMGSSYNEQFFGPGTRLTVL.

The chain links TRBV5-1 to TRBJ1-1; D possibly corresponds to TRBD1 (6 bases). CDR1 and CDR2 (germline): SGHRS, YFSETQ. Trimming took off 4 bases at V and 6 bases at J, with 13 bases between the two ends. There are 13 residues in the CDR3. CDR3 amino acids: CASSGGAIAEAFF. The CDR3 region has the DNA TGCGCCAGCAGCGGGGGGGCGATTGCTGAAGCTTTCTTT. Full variable domain (rest looked up from reference TRBV5-1 and TRBJ1-1): KAGVTQTPRYLIKTRGQQVTLSCSPISGHRSVSWYQQTPGQGLQFLFEYFSETQRNKGNFPGRFSGRQFSNSRSEMNVSTLELGDSALYLCASSGGAIAEAFFGQGTRLTVV.

This chain uses TRBV30 with TRBJ1-6, with TRBD1 matching 7 bases. Germline loops: CDR1 GTSNPN, CDR2 SVGIG (reference sequence). Trimming at V came to 0 bases and at J to 7 bases, leaving 6 bases not matched to a gene. The CDR3 sequence is 15 residues long. CDR3 region: CAWSVQGTANSPLHF. CDR3 nucleotide sequence: TGTGCCTGGAGTGTACAAGGGACAGCGAATTCACCCCTCCACTTT.

The chain links TRBV4-1 to TRBJ1-1; D unresolved. V lost 0 bases, J lost 4 bases, and 9 bases lay in between. There are 14 residues in the CDR3. Germline V lookup: CDR1 MGHRA, CDR2 YSYEKL. For the CDR3, the DNA is TGCGCCAGCAGCCAAGAAGGGCGCTTCACTGAAGCTTTCTTT. Its translation is CASSQEGRFTEAFF.

The chain recombines TRBV7-2 with TRBJ2-1; TRBD2 aligns across 10 bases. Germline-derived CDR1 and CDR2 are SGHTA and FQGNSA. The CDR3 extends over 13 amino acids. The ends lost 4 bases at V and 8 bases at J; junction bases unmatched: 2. The CDR3 DNA sequence: TGTGCCAGCAGCTCGACTAGCGGGTATGAGCAGTTCTTC. Translation gives CASSSTSGYEQFF.

The V and J genes are TRBV10-3 and TRBJ1-2; no definite D call. The V gene lost 0 bases and the J gene lost 8 bases, with 16 bases spanning the gap. Germline assignment: CDR1 ENHRY and CDR2 SYGVKD. The CDR3 spans 15 residues. CDR3 in DNA: TGTGCCATCAGTGAGTCAGGTGAACAGTTGCGAGGCTACACCTTC. This encodes CAISESGEQLRGYTF.

This clone turned up a few times. The chain couples TRBV6-5 to TRBJ1-6; D not resolved. Trimming took 0 bases from V and 8 from J, leaving 11 bases between them. CDR1 is MNHEY and CDR2 is SVGAGI in the germline V gene. The CDR3 contains 15 residues. The CDR3, as DNA: TGTGCCAGCAGTTACTCGAACCGGATAGATTCACCCCTCCACTTT. It is translated as CASSYSNRIDSPLHF.

This clone occurred a few times. The chain joins TRBV5-8 to TRBJ1-1, with TRBD1 matching 11 bases. The germline CDR1 and CDR2 sequences are SGHTS and YDEGEE. V lost 5 bases and J lost 4; bases outside the gene matches: 7. The CDR3 is 15 residues long. CDR3 region: CASSRTGTGGTEAFF. Written as DNA, the CDR3 is TGTGCCAGCAGTCGGACCGGGACAGGGGGCACTGAAGCTTTCTTT.

The chain couples TRBV10-3 to TRBJ2-6, with 10 bases lining up with TRBD1. The CDR3 spans 17 residues. Germline V gene sequence: CDR1 ENHRY, CDR2 SYGVKD. V trimming: 7 bases; J trimming: 0 bases; junction bases outside the gene matches: 6. The CDR3 sequence is CAITRGQGLSGANVLTF. In DNA, the CDR3 is TGTGCCATCACTAGGGGACAGGGGCTCTCTGGGGCCAACGTCCTGACTTTC.

J is TRBJ1-1 and V is TRBV6-1; 8 nucleotides agree with TRBD1. Trimming cost V 6 bases and J 3 bases; bases outside gene matches: 3. CDR3 length: 13 residues. Per germline, CDR1 MNHNS and CDR2 SASEGT. The CDR3: CASRDREDTEAFF. The DNA for the CDR3 is TGTGCCAGCAGGGACAGGGAGGACACTGAAGCTTTCTTT.

This clone was counted once. The chain carries TRBV29-1 and TRBJ2-1, with D perhaps matching TRBD1 or TRBD2 (5 bases each). Between the trimmed V and J ends, which lost 7 bases and 7 bases, there was a span of 20 bases. CDR3 length equals 14 residues. In germline, CDR1 is SQVTM, CDR2 ANQGSEA. CDR3 DNA sequence: TGCAGCGGGGGGTTAGGTAATATGGGAAATGAGCAGTTCTTC. Translated, it gives CSGGLGNMGNEQFF.

V gene TRBV18 combines with J gene TRBJ1-1; no clear D gene. V was pared by 2 bases and J by 0 bases, with 13 bases between. This CDR3 is 16 amino acids long. CDR1 is KGHSH and CDR2 is LQKENI in the germline V gene. The CDR3: CASSPSLNRLNTEAFF. In DNA form, the CDR3 reads TGTGCCAGCTCACCATCCCTTAACAGATTGAACACTGAAGCTTTCTTT.

The chain joins TRBV5-1 to TRBJ2-7, with D unclear. The CDR3 is 12 amino acids. V gave up 1 base and J gave up 5 bases, with 7 bases separating them. Germline V gene data show CDR1 as SGHRS and CDR2 as YFSETQ. CDR3 DNA: TGCGCCAGCAGCTTGACGAGGAACGAGCAGTACTTC. Protein: CASSLTRNEQYF. The complete variable domain, with remaining parts taken from reference TRBV5-1 and TRBJ2-7, reads KAGVTQTPRYLIKTRGQQVTLSCSPISGHRSVSWYQQTPGQGLQFLFEYFSETQRNKGNFPGRFSGRQFSNSRSEMNVSTLELGDSALYLCASSLTRNEQYFGPGTRLTVT.

The chain carries TRBV18 and TRBJ1-1, with 7 bases that match TRBD1. Germline CDR1 KGHSH, CDR2 LQKENI. Trimming at V came to 3 bases and at J to 1 base, leaving 2 bases not matched to a gene. This CDR3 comprises 14 residues. This chain's CDR3 is CASSPGTENTEAFF. Written as DNA, the CDR3 is TGTGCCAGCTCACCCGGGACAGAGAACACTGAAGCTTTCTTT.

This chain joins TRBV2 and TRBJ2-7; D may correspond to TRBD1 or TRBD2 (6 bases each). Looked up from germline, CDR1 is SNHLY and CDR2 is FYNNEI. CDR3 size: 13 residues. The ends were cut back, 7 bases at V and 4 bases at J, with 14 bases in the middle. CDR3 in DNA: TGTGCCAGCACCACACAGGGAGGATACGAGCAGTACTTC. Amino acid sequence: CASTTQGGYEQYF.

The V gene is TRBV6-5, the J gene TRBJ2-1; D not certain. Germline loops: CDR1 MNHEY, CDR2 SVGAGI. The CDR3 runs 12 residues. V gave up 5 bases and J gave up 13 bases, with 15 bases separating them. CDR3 DNA: TGTGCCAGCAGTCCGCCGGGTTCGGCCCAGTTCTTC. Translated: CASSPPGSAQFF.

In this sample, this clone turned up once. The chain combines TRBV30 with TRBJ2-7; D gene unclear. The V gene lost 1 base and the J gene lost 2 bases, with 9 bases spanning the gap. The CDR3 has 13 residues. Germline values: CDR1 GTSNPN, CDR2 SVGIG (reference sequence). For the CDR3, the DNA is TGTGCCTGGAGTGATACCAGAACCTACGAGCAGTACTTC. Its protein product is CAWSDTRTYEQYF.

This clone has a single count. CDR3 sequence reads: CASSGGQGRSSYEQYF. The DNA of the CDR3 is TGTGCCAGCAGCGGGGGTCAAGGACGGAGCTCCTACGAGCAGTACTTC. This sequence joins TRBV7-2 and TRBJ2-7; D assignment may be TRBD1 or TRBD2 (5 bases each). CDR3 size: 16 residues. Trimming took 5 bases from V and 0 from J, leaving 17 bases between them. Germline V gene sequence: CDR1 SGHTA, CDR2 FQGNSA.

A few counts support this clone. The chain is built from TRBV4-1 and TRBJ1-5, with 8 bases fitting TRBD1. The CDR3 runs 13 residues. Germline V gene lookup returns CDR1 MGHRA and CDR2 YSYEKL. V lost 3 bases, J lost 9 bases, and 4 bases stayed unmatched. The CDR3, as DNA: TGCGCCAGCAGCCACAGGGGGCTGGTGCCCCAGCATTTT. Translating it yields CASSHRGLVPQHF.

The V and J genes are TRBV19 and TRBJ1-5; possibly TRBD1 for D (5 bases). The germline V gene encodes CDR1 LNHDA and CDR2 SQIVND (reference sequence). The V and J ends lost 8 bases and 4 bases respectively, with 15 bases between them. This CDR3 region has 14 residues. CDR3 nucleotide sequence: TGTGCCAGTGGAGGGTGGGGCAGAAATCAGCCCCAGCATTTT. Its translation: CASGGWGRNQPQHF. Filled out from reference TRBV19 and TRBJ1-5, the complete variable domain reads DGGITQSPKYLFRKEGQNVTLSCEQNLNHDAMYWYRQDPGQGLRLIYYSQIVNDFQKGDIAEGYSVSREKKESFPLTVTSAQKNPTAFYLCASGGWGRNQPQHFGDGTRLSIL.

The chain combines TRBV7-9 with TRBJ1-5; D is unclear. With 2 bases removed from V and 4 bases from J, the gap between germline ends came to 6 bases. Germline-derived CDR1 and CDR2 are SEHNR and FQNEAQ (reference sequence). The CDR3 is 13 residues long. CDR3 coding DNA: TGTGCCAGCAGCTTAATGGAGAATCAGCCCCAGCATTTT. Its protein product is CASSLMENQPQHF.